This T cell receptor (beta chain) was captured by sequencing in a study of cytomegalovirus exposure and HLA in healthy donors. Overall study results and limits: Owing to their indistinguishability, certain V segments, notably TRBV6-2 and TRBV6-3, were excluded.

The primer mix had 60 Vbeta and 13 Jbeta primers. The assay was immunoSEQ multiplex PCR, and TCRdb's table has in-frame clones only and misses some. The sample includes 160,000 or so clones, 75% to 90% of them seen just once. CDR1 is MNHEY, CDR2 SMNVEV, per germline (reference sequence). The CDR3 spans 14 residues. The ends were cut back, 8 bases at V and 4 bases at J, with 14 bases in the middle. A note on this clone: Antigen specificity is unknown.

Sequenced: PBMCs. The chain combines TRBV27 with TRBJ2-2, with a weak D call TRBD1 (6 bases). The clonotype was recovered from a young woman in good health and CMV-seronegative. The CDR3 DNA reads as TGTGCCAGCCGAACACAGGGATTCACCGGGGAGCTGTTTTTT. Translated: CASRTQGFTGELFF.